A single sample gave rise to the 28 T cell receptor beta chains below, sequenced in a study of cytomegalovirus exposure and HLA in healthy donors. PCR amplification relied on 60 Vbeta primers (plus 13 Jbeta primers). Clones were read by immunoSEQ multiplex PCR, and TCRdb kept only the in-frame ones, dropping some. The sample comprises 110,000 to 150,000 clones, over 70% of which are singletons, and 2.5% to 3.5% rests with the top ten. Material: PBMCs. These receptors all come from a male donor in good health and CMV-seronegative.

This rearrangement joins TRBV9 to TRBJ1-1, with D possibly TRBD1 on 6 matching bases. The CDR3 runs to 14 residues. The ends were cut back, 3 bases at V and 5 bases at J, with 14 bases in the middle. Germline loops: CDR1 SGDLS, CDR2 YYNGEE. The CDR3 DNA reads TGTGCCAGCAGCGCCAAACAGGGAAGGACTGAAGCTTTCTTT. Translating it yields CASSAKQGRTEAFF.

This chain uses TRBV5-6 with TRBJ2-7, with TRBD2 matching over 8 bases. Losses at the gene ends were 1 base for V and 0 bases for J; bases not matched to a gene: 3. The CDR3 totals 15 residues. Per the germline V gene, CDR1 is SGHDT and CDR2 is YYEEEE. For the CDR3, the DNA is TGTGCCAGCAGCTTGTTTAGCGGGGCCTCCTACGAGCAGTACTTC. Its protein is CASSLFSGASYEQYF.

The V and J genes are TRBV10-3 and TRBJ2-1, with 9 bases aligning to TRBD2. The trim removed 6 bases at V and 7 bases at J, leaving 10 bases unmatched. There are 15 residues in the CDR3. The germline V gene has CDR1 ENHRY and CDR2 SYGVKD. The CDR3 region has the DNA TGTGCCATCAGGAGCCAGCGGGGGGAAAGGAATGAGCAGTTCTTC. Amino acid sequence: CAIRSQRGERNEQFF.

The J gene is TRBJ1-2, the V gene TRBV5-4; D is unresolved. Per the germline V gene, CDR1 is SGHNT and CDR2 is YYREEE (reference sequence). The CDR3 consists of 12 residues. Trimming took off 1 base at V and 7 bases at J, with 8 bases between the two ends. The CDR3 protein is CASSLRVGGYTF. Written as DNA, the CDR3 is TGTGCCAGCAGCTTGCGGGTGGGTGGCTACACCTTC.

The rearrangement joins TRBV5-1 to TRBJ1-4; the D is unclear. The CDR3 is 15 residues long. From germline, CDR1 is SGHRS and CDR2 YFSETQ. The V and J ends lost 4 bases and 4 bases respectively, with 14 bases between them. The CDR3 region is CASSPRAGFNEKLFF. CDR3 DNA: TGCGCCAGCAGCCCCCGAGCAGGATTTAATGAAAAACTGTTTTTT.

The chain couples TRBV6-1 to TRBJ2-1; D possibly corresponds to TRBD2 (6 bases). CDR3 length equals 16 residues. Germline values: CDR1 MNHNS, CDR2 SASEGT. Trimming took off 4 bases at V and 6 bases at J, with 19 bases between the two ends. For the CDR3, the DNA is TGTGCCAGCAGTGTTGTCGGGACTGGCTGGGGCAATGAGCAGTTCTTC. Translation gives CASSVVGTGWGNEQFF.

The chain links TRBV7-9 to TRBJ2-7; a weak D match, TRBD1 (5 bases). This CDR3 region has 15 residues. V lost 3 bases to trimming and J lost 1 base, with 13 bases between them. The germline V gene has CDR1 SEHNR and CDR2 FQNEAQ (reference sequence). DNA for the CDR3: TGTGCCAGCAGCTTGGGGCAAATAAGGTCCTACGAGCAGTACTTC. Translation: CASSLGQIRSYEQYF.

The chain recombines TRBV15 with TRBJ2-5; TRBD2 matches at 9 bases. This CDR3 is built from 18 residues. The V and J ends lost 0 bases and 4 bases, in that order; junction bases with no gene match: 12. Per germline, CDR1 LNHNV and CDR2 YYDKDF (reference sequence). CDR3 DNA sequence: TGTGCCACCAGCAGAGATCGAGGGGGTCTAGCGGGGCGAGAGACCCAGTACTTC. This translates into CATSRDRGGLAGRETQYF.

This sequence joins TRBV18 and TRBJ1-4; TRBD1 aligns across 8 bases. CDR1 is KGHSH, CDR2 LQKENI, per germline. V lost 4 bases to trimming and J lost 7 bases; unmatched junction nucleotides: 5. CDR3 length: 14 residues. The DNA of the CDR3 is TGTGCCAGCTCACAACGGACAGGGAGTGAAAAACTGTTTTTT. Translation gives CASSQRTGSEKLFF.

The chain links TRBV27 to TRBJ1-5; D is uncertain. The ends were cut back, 0 bases at V and 1 base at J, with 13 bases in the middle. The CDR3 sequence is 17 residues long. Germline loops: CDR1 MNHEY, CDR2 SMNVEV (reference sequence). DNA for the CDR3: TGTGCCAGCAGTTTATCTTTCAGTAGCGTCAGCAATCAGCCCCAGCATTTT. Encoded protein: CASSLSFSSVSNQPQHF.

This clone was counted a few times. The genes are TRBV6-5 and TRBJ1-4; TRBD1 might be the D (6 bases). The V gene lost 10 bases and the J gene lost 0 bases, with 9 bases spanning the gap. The CDR3 spans 13 residues. Germline-derived CDR1 and CDR2 are MNHEY and SVGAGI. The CDR3 spells CAIQGPTNEKLFF. CDR3 sequence (DNA): TGTGCCATACAGGGCCCAACTAATGAAAAACTGTTTTTT.

In this sample, this clone turned up once. The chain carries TRBV2 and TRBJ2-6; the match to TRBD2 covers 8 bases. The ends lost 4 bases at V and 4 bases at J; junction bases unmatched: 3. CDR1 and CDR2 (germline): SNHLY, FYNNEI. This CDR3 is built from 15 residues. The CDR3 loop is CASSGRGAGANVLTF. The CDR3 nucleotides are TGTGCCAGCAGTGGGCGGGGGGCCGGGGCCAACGTCCTGACTTTC. Full variable domain (outside the CDR3, taken from reference TRBV2 and TRBJ2-6): EPEVTQTPSHQVTQMGQEVILRCVPISNHLYFYWYRQILGQKVEFLVSFYNNEISEKSEIFDDQFSVERPDGSNFTLKIRSTKLEDSAMYFCASSGRGAGANVLTFGAGSRLTVL.

In its sample, this clone was seen once. The chain joins TRBV30 to TRBJ2-5; 8 bases align to TRBD1. The tail of the sequence fits TRBJ2-7 better, so the J call may be wrong. From germline, CDR1 is GTSNPN and CDR2 SVGIG (reference sequence). The CDR3 runs to 16 residues. This chain's CDR3 is CAWSVSGQAGFHEQYF. In DNA, the CDR3 is TGTGCCTGGAGTGTATCGGGACAGGCGGGATTCCACGAGCAGTACTTC.

The sample holds one count of this clone. The CDR3 ends on some other residue instead of the conserved phenylalanine or tryptophan, so this is likely a read error. The limits of the CDR3 on the DNA are not certain, so only TCRdb's listed CDR3 is given. The chain carries TRBV27 and TRBJ1-2; the table's D call, TRBD1, has no DNA check behind it. The CDR3 is 12 amino acids long, termini counted. Germline V lookup: CDR1 MNHEY, CDR2 SMNVEV (reference sequence). The CDR3 reads CASSPPSDRPGV.

The CDR3 DNA sequence: TGTGCCAGCACCCCTTTTTGGAGGGCGGGTTCATCTGAACAGTTCTTC. Translating it yields CASTPFWRAGSSEQFF. The chain carries TRBV7-9 and TRBJ2-1; a possible D gene is TRBD2 (6 bases). Germline V CDR1 and CDR2: SEHNR, FQNEAQ (reference sequence). The CDR3 loop spans 16 amino acids. With 7 bases removed from V and 13 bases from J, the gap between germline ends came to 29 bases.

The table lists this clone with a few counts. The CDR3 DNA follows: TGTGCCAGCAGCTTATGGCAGGCCGATGGCTACACCTTC. Its translation is CASSLWQADGYTF. V and J are TRBV7-6 and TRBJ1-2; D remains ambiguous. The ends were cut back, 2 bases at V and 6 bases at J, with 10 bases in the middle. The CDR3 is made up of 13 amino acids. Germline V CDR1 and CDR2: SGHVS, FNYEAQ.

The chain recombines TRBV10-1 with TRBJ2-1; unclear D gene. From germline, CDR1 is WNHNN and CDR2 SYGVQD (reference sequence). Trimming took off 8 bases at V and 3 bases at J, with 5 bases between the two ends. CDR3 length: 11 residues. Here the CDR3 reads CASGDYNEQFF. The CDR3 DNA follows: TGCGCCAGCGGAGACTACAATGAGCAGTTCTTC.

This sequence joins TRBV5-1 and TRBJ1-2; tentatively, D is TRBD1 (6 bases). Germline CDR1 SGHRS, CDR2 YFSETQ. Trimming removed 2 bases at V and 8 bases at J, with 10 bases between. The CDR3 is made up of 12 amino acids. CDR3: CASSLNREGYTF. The CDR3 coding sequence is TGCGCCAGCAGCTTAAACAGGGAGGGCTACACCTTC.

The V and J genes are TRBV2 and TRBJ2-1, with 13 bases lining up with TRBD2. The CDR3 has 17 residues. V lost 6 bases and J lost 8; bases outside the gene matches: 13. Germline CDR1 and CDR2: SNHLY and FYNNEI. In DNA, the CDR3 is TGTGCCAGCAGAAAATCCCGGACTAGCGGGGGAGAAGATGAGCAGTTCTTC. Translated: CASRKSRTSGGEDEQFF. The entire variable domain, with the rest obtained from reference TRBV2 and TRBJ2-1, is as follows: EPEVTQTPSHQVTQMGQEVILRCVPISNHLYFYWYRQILGQKVEFLVSFYNNEISEKSEIFDDQFSVERPDGSNFTLKIRSTKLEDSAMYFCASRKSRTSGGEDEQFFGPGTRLTVL.

The chain couples TRBV27 to TRBJ1-2; the match to TRBD1 covers 8 bases. CDR3 size: 15 residues. Germline trimming cut 5 bases from V and 3 bases from J; bases unmatched to any gene: 8. Germline CDR1 and CDR2: MNHEY and SMNVEV (reference sequence). Here the CDR3 reads CASSPWDRIYYGYTF. CDR3 DNA sequence: TGTGCCAGCAGTCCCTGGGACAGGATCTACTATGGCTACACCTTC.

The gene calls are TRBV2 and TRBJ2-5; possible D gene TRBD2, 5 bases. This CDR3 contains 12 residues. Germline lookup yields CDR1 SNHLY and CDR2 FYNNEI. Trimming took off 6 bases at V and 6 bases at J, with 11 bases between the two ends. CDR3: CASRSGRKTQYF. Written as DNA, the CDR3 is TGTGCCAGCAGGAGCGGAAGAAAGACCCAGTACTTC.

CDR3 sequence: CASSVRAGGYEQYF. DNA of the CDR3: TGTGCCAGCAGCGTAAGAGCGGGCGGGTACGAGCAGTACTTC. The V and J genes are TRBV5-6 and TRBJ2-7; possible D gene TRBD2, 6 bases. Germline CDR1 reads SGHDT; CDR2 reads YYEEEE. CDR3 length: 14 residues. Trimming took off 4 bases at V and 4 bases at J, with 15 bases between the two ends.

This clone occurred once. The CDR3 DNA reads as TGTGCCTGGAGTGTCACAGGGGGCTCTGGAAACACCATATATTTT. This encodes CAWSVTGGSGNTIYF. J is TRBJ1-3 and V is TRBV30; 8 bases line up with TRBD1. CDR1 and CDR2 from the germline V gene are GTSNPN and SVGIG (reference sequence). V lost 0 bases to trimming and J lost 0 bases; unmatched junction nucleotides: 1. The CDR3 runs to 15 residues.

The chain has TRBV5-6 and TRBJ1-1; D possibly corresponds to TRBD1 (6 bases). The CDR3 loop spans 17 amino acids. V dropped 0 bases and J dropped 3 bases, with 18 bases sitting between them. Germline V gene data show CDR1 as SGHDT and CDR2 as YYEEEE. The CDR3 loop reads CASSLGGGVWRDTEAFF. As DNA, the CDR3 is TGTGCCAGCAGCTTGGGGGGGGGCGTTTGGCGGGACACTGAAGCTTTCTTT.

The genes are TRBV25-1 and TRBJ2-7, with D perhaps TRBD1 (8 bases). This CDR3 comprises 14 residues. The germline gives CDR1 MGHDK, CDR2 SYGVNS. V was shortened by 3 bases and J by 4 bases, with 13 bases between the two germline ends. DNA of the CDR3: TGTGCCAGCAGTGACACAGGGGGGGGGTACGAGCAGTACTTC. It translates to CASSDTGGGYEQYF.

The chain is built from TRBV19 and TRBJ2-7, with 11 bases matching TRBD1. This CDR3 spans 15 amino acids. Germline V gene data show CDR1 as LNHDA and CDR2 as SQIVND (reference sequence). Trimming cost V 3 bases and J 3 bases; bases outside gene matches: 4. As DNA, the CDR3 is TGTGCCAGTAGTATCTGGGGGACAGGGGGCTACGAGCAGTACTTC. It codes for CASSIWGTGGYEQYF.

The genes are TRBV28 and TRBJ2-7; 8 bases line up with TRBD1. The CDR3 is 13 amino acids. Germline CDR1 MDHEN, CDR2 SYDVKM. Trimming took 4 bases from V and 7 from J; bases not matched to a gene: 6. CDR3 nucleotides: TGTGCCAGCAGTTCCCAGGGGGCTAGGGAGCAGTACTTC. Translation: CASSSQGAREQYF.

The genes are TRBV18 and TRBJ1-2; perhaps TRBD1 as D (6 bases). The CDR3 extends over 12 amino acids. CDR1 is KGHSH and CDR2 is LQKENI in the germline V gene. The CDR3 loop is CASVGAGYGYTF. Here the CDR3 DNA reads TGTGCTTCAGTGGGGGCCGGCTATGGCTACACCTTC.